Sequencing of this TCR beta chain was carried out in a study of regulatory and conventional T cells in RAG deficiency. Study-level findings and limits: In Omenn syndrome, Treg and Tconv repertoires overlapped >85%.

Regarding this clone: Its specificity is not known.

V was pared by 4 bases and J by 6 bases, with 4 bases of the junction left unmatched. The germline CDR1 and CDR2 sequences are SGHVS and FQNEAQ. The CDR3 spans 13 residues. The repertoire was sequenced with immunoSEQ multiplex PCR; TCRdb's copy has only in-frame clones and lacks some. The sample has about 6,700 clones; 82% are singletons. This sample also appeared in a second study, on regulatory T cells. From that study: The primer mix had 52 TRBV and 13 TRBJ primers.

The V and J genes are TRBV7-8 and TRBJ2-3; 7 bases are shared with TRBD1. Sequenced material: CD8+ T cells sorted from blood. The sequence was obtained from a human donor in good health. CDR3 residues: CASSSETGDTQYF. Written as DNA, the CDR3 is TGTGCCAGCAGCTCAGAGACAGGGGATACGCAGTATTTT. The entire variable domain, with the rest obtained from reference TRBV7-8 and TRBJ2-3, is as follows: GAGVSQSPRYKVAKRGQDVALRCDPISGHVSLFWYQQALGQGPEFLTYFQNEAQLDKSGLPSDRFFAERPEGSVSTLKIQRTQQEDSAVYLCASSSETGDTQYFGPGTRLTVL.